This is a list of T cell receptor beta chains from one sample in a study of T cell responses to AZD1222 COVID-19 vaccine. Measured with immunoSEQ multiplex PCR; TCRdb has only the in-frame clones, and not every one. Here the sample spans 65,000 to 90,000 clones, 85% to 90% being singletons. The sample was peripheral blood, taken 28 days after the second AZD1222 dose. The receptors originated from an adult who received the AZD1222 COVID-19 vaccine. CDR3s include the opening cysteine and the closing phenylalanine or tryptophan. Each record gives: V gene, J gene, CDR3 protein.

v_call: TRBV27
j_call: TRBJ2-7
cdr3_aa: CASSLSGGYEQYF

v_call: TRBV3-1/TRBV3-2
j_call: TRBJ1-1
cdr3_aa: CASSLPGGNTEAFF

v_call: TRBV12-3/TRBV12-4
j_call: TRBJ1-2
cdr3_aa: CASREQGVGGYTF

v_call: TRBV12-3/TRBV12-4
j_call: TRBJ2-5
cdr3_aa: CASSLIGETQYF

v_call: TRBV24-1
j_call: TRBJ1-5
cdr3_aa: CATSDIRQGDNQPQHF

v_call: TRBV28
j_call: TRBJ1-2
cdr3_aa: CASRKRDSYGYTF

v_call: TRBV19
j_call: TRBJ1-1
cdr3_aa: CASTRGTGGARTEAFF

v_call: TRBV28
j_call: TRBJ1-1
cdr3_aa: CASDPYRGRDTEAFF

v_call: TRBV5-5
j_call: TRBJ1-5
cdr3_aa: CASSFDSYSNQPQHF

v_call: TRBV6-2/TRBV6-3
j_call: TRBJ2-7
cdr3_aa: CASSYQGGVHEQYF

v_call: TRBV6-1
j_call: TRBJ1-3
cdr3_aa: CASSDRQGAIGNTIYF

v_call: TRBV11-3
j_call: TRBJ2-3
cdr3_aa: CASSLGQGATHTDTQYF

v_call: TRBV12-3/TRBV12-4
j_call: TRBJ1-5
cdr3_aa: CASSPTGVQPQHF

v_call: TRBV4-1
j_call: TRBJ1-5
cdr3_aa: CASSKGRFQPQHF

v_call: TRBV30
j_call: TRBJ1-1
cdr3_aa: CAWSEWLNTEAFF

v_call: TRBV9
j_call: TRBJ2-5
cdr3_aa: CASSVEQGVGETQYF

v_call: TRBV19
j_call: TRBJ2-1
cdr3_aa: CASSIWFGGGSYNEQFF

v_call: TRBV5-1
j_call: TRBJ1-2
cdr3_aa: CASSLVTGESGYTF

v_call: TRBV5-1
j_call: TRBJ1-5
cdr3_aa: CASSLVGGNQPQHF

v_call: TRBV18
j_call: TRBJ1-1
cdr3_aa: CASSPRNPAMNTEAFF

v_call: TRBV4-1
j_call: TRBJ1-4
cdr3_aa: CASSQDEQAGGTNEKLFF

v_call: TRBV11-3
j_call: TRBJ2-1
cdr3_aa: CASSQQSLAGESEQFF

v_call: TRBV5-1
j_call: TRBJ2-7
cdr3_aa: CASSPHHSGGSYEQYF

v_call: TRBV13
j_call: TRBJ2-2
cdr3_aa: CASSSIHILPGNTGELFF

v_call: TRBV11-2
j_call: TRBJ1-1
cdr3_aa: CASSLEWTRNTEAFF

v_call: TRBV5-1
j_call: TRBJ2-5
cdr3_aa: CASSEGTRTVGGQYF

v_call: TRBV28
j_call: TRBJ2-7
cdr3_aa: CASSFGRTYEQYF

v_call: TRBV5-8
j_call: TRBJ2-1
cdr3_aa: CASSLPTGTSVYNEQFF

v_call: TRBV2
j_call: TRBJ2-7
cdr3_aa: CASSVISSYEQYF

v_call: TRBV11-2
j_call: TRBJ1-2
cdr3_aa: CASSHPGQGLGYTF

v_call: TRBV2
j_call: TRBJ1-2
cdr3_aa: CASSLSMGTDGYTF

v_call: TRBV29-1
j_call: TRBJ2-7
cdr3_aa: CSVTGGDSYEQYF

v_call: TRBV5-1
j_call: TRBJ1-6
cdr3_aa: CASSSRDRASPLHF

v_call: TRBV19
j_call: TRBJ2-7
cdr3_aa: CASSSQGGQYF

v_call: TRBV4-1
j_call: TRBJ2-5
cdr3_aa: CASSQDWWGKETQYF

v_call: TRBV14
j_call: TRBJ1-1
cdr3_aa: CASSQDLGALGTEAFF

v_call: TRBV28
j_call: TRBJ2-5
cdr3_aa: CASSPWRGEDQYF

v_call: TRBV19
j_call: TRBJ2-1
cdr3_aa: CASSREGLLYNEQFF

v_call: TRBV5-4
j_call: TRBJ2-7
cdr3_aa: CASSWVDRFPYEQYF

v_call: TRBV6-1
j_call: TRBJ2-3
cdr3_aa: CASSFRGQGADTQYF

v_call: TRBV25-1
j_call: TRBJ2-4
cdr3_aa: CASSVGGAGAKNIQYF

v_call: TRBV18
j_call: TRBJ1-5
cdr3_aa: CASCLGTASNQPQHF

v_call: TRBV5-1
j_call: TRBJ2-3
cdr3_aa: CASSLVQTTDTQYF

v_call: TRBV19
j_call: TRBJ2-1
cdr3_aa: CASSIQDSEQFF

v_call: TRBV28
j_call: TRBJ1-2
cdr3_aa: CASSPPGSDYGYTF

v_call: TRBV14
j_call: TRBJ1-4
cdr3_aa: CASSQVEGKLFF

v_call: TRBV18
j_call: TRBJ2-5
cdr3_aa: CASSPGVRQETQYF

v_call: TRBV7-8
j_call: TRBJ1-3
cdr3_aa: CASSLASLGLSGNTIYF

v_call: TRBV7-2
j_call: TRBJ1-4
cdr3_aa: CASSSTGGLANEKLFF

v_call: TRBV28
j_call: TRBJ1-3
cdr3_aa: CASSLYRGTPSGNTIYF

v_call: TRBV7-3
j_call: TRBJ2-1
cdr3_aa: CASSLDVGAGGLGDEQFF

v_call: TRBV7-3
j_call: TRBJ2-3
cdr3_aa: CASSQGDTQYF

v_call: TRBV24-1
j_call: TRBJ2-1
cdr3_aa: CATSDWGTGLYNEQFF

v_call: TRBV1
j_call: TRBJ1-1
cdr3_aa: CTSSQDQIGPSDTEAFF

v_call: TRBV5-1
j_call: TRBJ2-6
cdr3_aa: CASSLEGRGPGANVLTF

v_call: TRBV7-9
j_call: TRBJ2-1
cdr3_aa: CASSTQAGEASYNEQFF

v_call: TRBV19
j_call: TRBJ1-2
cdr3_aa: CASSIDLRNYGYTF

v_call: TRBV24-1
j_call: TRBJ2-1
cdr3_aa: CATSVASGGANEQFF

v_call: TRBV7-3
j_call: TRBJ2-1
cdr3_aa: CASSLVSGKKDNEQFF

v_call: TRBV2
j_call: TRBJ1-2
cdr3_aa: CASRAASWGRVNYGYTF